These 19 T cell receptor beta chains came from one sample sequenced in a study of CXCR3-negative and CXCR3-positive naive CD8 T cells. Carrying UMI labels, the TRB cDNA libraries were prepared through 5' RACE. TCRdb re-called the 5' RACE reads and shows each CDR3 protein once, DNA omitted. This repertoire includes 50,000 to 70,000 distinct CDR3 sequences. Their antigens are not known. General study findings and limits: TRB CDR3s were more hydrophobic in CXCR3-positive than in CXCR3-negative naive cells.

Sequenced material: naive CXCR3+ CD8+ T cells from blood. Indicated subset: CD45RO-CCR7+CD27+CD95- naive CD8+ T cells expressing CXCR3 (TNR3+). The receptors here all came from a human donor in good health. Some clones in this sample may be carry-over from other donors' samples.

The chain has TRBV28 and TRBJ1-5; there is no DNA to check the TCRdb D call of TRBD1. Germline assignment: CDR1 MDHEN and CDR2 SYDVKM. This CDR3 contains 15 residues. CDR3 in amino acids: CASSPWTGPNQPQHF. The full variable domain, rest sourced from reference TRBV28 and TRBJ1-5, is DVKVTQSSRYLVKRTGEKVFLECVQDMDHENMFWYRQDPGLGLRLIYFSYDVKMKEKGDIPEGYSVSREKKERFSLILESASTNQTSMYLCASSPWTGPNQPQHFGDGTRLSIL.

The rearrangement uses TRBV5-5 and TRBJ2-5; TCRdb's D call, TRBD1, is unchecked because there is no DNA. The CDR3 covers 15 residues. Germline-derived CDR1 and CDR2 are SGHKS and YYEKEE (reference sequence). The CDR3 is CASSPPSRGAGTQYF.

This chain connects TRBV7-2 to TRBJ2-1; with no DNA, the TCRdb D assignment of TRBD2 cannot be verified. The CDR3 totals 15 residues. Germline CDR1 and CDR2: SGHTA and FQGNSA. The CDR3 spells CASSLESGPANEQFF.

This chain uses TRBV29-1 with TRBJ2-1. Germline lookup yields CDR1 SQVTM and CDR2 ANQGSEA. CDR3 length: 12 amino acids. The CDR3 region is CSVFTAYNEQFF.

This rearrangement joins TRBV7-9 to TRBJ2-7; without DNA, the TCRdb call of TRBD1 cannot be checked. The CDR3 covers 15 residues. Per the germline V gene, CDR1 is SEHNR and CDR2 is FQNEAQ (reference sequence). The CDR3 here is CASTQGQGGFSEQYF.

The genes are TRBV4-2 and TRBJ2-2; TCRdb outputs TRBD1, but without DNA this stays unchecked. This CDR3 is built from 15 residues. Per germline, CDR1 LGHNA and CDR2 YNFKEQ. The CDR3 reads CASSSDRSDTGELFF.

The V gene is TRBV7-9, the J gene TRBJ2-1; TCRdb proposes TRBD1, but this gene call is untestable without DNA. The V gene's germline CDR1 is SEHNR and CDR2 FQNEAQ (reference sequence). This CDR3 has 14 residues. The CDR3 here is CASSLGPPYNEQFF. The entire variable domain, with the rest obtained from reference TRBV7-9 and TRBJ2-1, is as follows: DTGVSQNPRHKITKRGQNVTFRCDPISEHNRLYWYRQTLGQGPEFLTYFQNEAQLEKSRLLSDRFSAERPKGSFSTLEIQRTEQGDSAMYLCASSLGPPYNEQFFGPGTRLTVL.

The chain carries TRBV7-9 and TRBJ2-7. CDR1 SEHNR and CDR2 FQNEAQ come from the germline V gene (reference sequence). The CDR3 has 13 residues. The CDR3 sequence: CASSHGTSYEQYF.

V usage is TRBV29-1 and J usage is TRBJ1-2; TCRdb's assignment of TRBD1 cannot be checked, as there is no DNA. The germline gives CDR1 SQVTM, CDR2 ANQGSEA. This CDR3 has 16 amino acids. CDR3: CSVDPFAGGQLDGYTF. The variable domain in full, completed from reference TRBV29-1 and TRBJ1-2, reads SAVISQKPSRDICQRGTSLTIQCQVDSQVTMMFWYRQQPGQSLTLIATANQGSEATYESGFVIDKFPISRPNLTFSTLTVSNMSPEDSSIYLCSVDPFAGGQLDGYTFGSGTRLTVV.

The chain is built from TRBV7-9 and TRBJ2-3; TCRdb calls TRBD2, which cannot be checked without DNA. Germline V gene lookup returns CDR1 SEHNR and CDR2 FQNEAQ (reference sequence). The CDR3 consists of 16 residues. The CDR3 sequence is CASSLAGLARPDTQYF.

The chain carries TRBV7-8 and TRBJ2-7. This CDR3 contains 14 residues. In germline, CDR1 is SGHVS, CDR2 FQNEAQ. CDR3 sequence: CASSWQSAIGEQYF.

The chain combines TRBV7-9 with TRBJ1-2. Germline assignment: CDR1 SEHNR and CDR2 FQNEAQ (reference sequence). The CDR3 covers 13 residues. The CDR3 here is CASSLGADAGYTF.

The V and J genes are TRBV27 and TRBJ2-1; the TRBD2 assignment by TCRdb is unverifiable without DNA. Looked up from germline, CDR1 is MNHEY and CDR2 is SMNVEV (reference sequence). This CDR3 comprises 16 residues. CDR3 amino acids: CASSLSAEFRYNEQFF.

The chain joins TRBV7-3 to TRBJ2-1. Germline V gene sequence: CDR1 SGHTA, CDR2 FQGTGA. The CDR3 has 13 residues. The CDR3 here is CASSQEILNEQFF.

CDR3 in amino acids: CSARETGYEQYF. V is TRBV20-1 and J is TRBJ2-7. Germline values: CDR1 DFQATT, CDR2 SNEGSKA (reference sequence). This CDR3 is built from 12 residues.

The chain employs TRBV4-3 and TRBJ2-3. This CDR3 contains 13 residues. Germline V gene sequence: CDR1 LGHNA, CDR2 YSLEER. The CDR3 sequence is CASSRNRPDTQYF.

J is TRBJ2-7 and V is TRBV12-3 or TRBV12-4. This CDR3 has 13 amino acids. The CDR3 sequence: CASSVWGAYEQYF.

The chain uses TRBV12-3 or TRBV12-4 and TRBJ1-2. This CDR3 has 11 amino acids. The CDR3: CASSHGHGYTF.

The chain carries TRBV30 and TRBJ1-2. In germline, CDR1 is GTSNPN, CDR2 SVGIG (reference sequence). This CDR3 has 13 amino acids. The CDR3: CAWSGRDSYGYTF.